These 10 T cell receptor beta chains originate from one sample sequenced in a study of T cell changes during pregnancy in multiple sclerosis. The repertoire was sequenced with immunoSEQ multiplex PCR; TCRdb's copy has only in-frame clones and lacks some. There are tens of thousands of clones in the sample; around 85% occur only once, and about 0.4% lies in the top ten. The sample in question was CD4+ T cells from peripheral blood mononuclear cells, obtained in the third trimester of pregnancy. These receptors all stem from a female donor with multiple sclerosis, enrolled in a pregnancy study.

The V gene is TRBV29-1, the J gene TRBJ2-2; TRBD1 aligns across 8 bases. Unmatched junction bases numbered 4, after V lost 5 bases and J lost 5 bases. The CDR3 is 13 amino acids. Germline CDR1 SQVTM, CDR2 ANQGSEA. The CDR3, as DNA: TGCAGCGTTTCAGGGGGCTTGACCGGGGAGCTGTTTTTT. Translation: CSVSGGLTGELFF.

This clone was seen only once. The chain joins TRBV30 to TRBJ2-5; D might be TRBD1 (5 bases). The germline CDR1 and CDR2 sequences are GTSNPN and SVGIG (reference sequence). The CDR3 has 14 residues. Trimming removed 2 bases from V and 7 bases from J, with 17 bases in between. DNA of the CDR3: TGTGCCTGGAGTACTACAGGTCCCTGGGGGACCCAGTACTTC. Translated: CAWSTTGPWGTQYF. Full variable domain (missing parts from reference TRBV30 and TRBJ2-5): SQTIHQWPATLVQPVGSPLSLECTVEGTSNPNLYWYRQAAGRGLQLLFYSVGIGQISSEVPQNLSASRPQDRQFILSSKKLLLSDSGFYLCAWSTTGPWGTQYFGPGTRLLVL.

CDR3 DNA sequence: TGTGCCAGCAGCTTAGGCTCGGAGCGGGTCTACGAGCAGTACTTC. As protein: CASSLGSERVYEQYF. The chain is built from TRBV7-8 and TRBJ2-7; maybe TRBD2 (6 bases). CDR3 length equals 15 residues. CDR1 SGHVS and CDR2 FQNEAQ come from the germline V gene. Deletions cut 1 base from V and 3 bases from J, with 13 bases between.

This clone was detected once. This chain joins TRBV9 and TRBJ2-5; 8 positions match TRBD1. The CDR3 loop spans 14 amino acids. With V trimmed by 3 bases and J by 5 bases, 6 bases remained unmatched. CDR1 and CDR2 from the germline V gene are SGDLS and YYNGEE. CDR3 sequence reads: CASSATGVRETQYF. The CDR3 DNA sequence: TGTGCCAGCAGCGCGACAGGGGTACGTGAGACCCAGTACTTC.

This clone was found a few times. The chain couples TRBV19 to TRBJ1-2; possible D gene TRBD1, 6 bases. This CDR3 contains 15 residues. Trimming left V 5 bases short and J 7 bases short, with 20 bases between. The germline gives CDR1 LNHDA, CDR2 SQIVND (reference sequence). DNA for the CDR3: TGTGCCAGTAGTCTACAACTGACAGAAGGGGGTGGCTACACCTTC. Residues: CASSLQLTEGGGYTF.

This clone was seen more than once but under ten times. J is TRBJ1-5 and V is TRBV7-9; 9 bases match TRBD1. Per the germline V gene, CDR1 is SEHNR and CDR2 is FQNEAQ (reference sequence). The CDR3 contains 15 residues. J gave up 2 bases and V 5 bases, and 4 bases lay outside the gene matches. The CDR3 DNA follows: TGTGCCAGCAGCCTACAGGGGGCAGGCAATCAGCCCCAGCATTTT. It is translated as CASSLQGAGNQPQHF.

V usage is TRBV7-9 and J usage is TRBJ2-2, with TRBD2 identical over 12 bases. The germline V gene encodes CDR1 SEHNR and CDR2 FQNEAQ (reference sequence). There are 18 residues in the CDR3. The V gene end was trimmed by 1 base and the J gene end by 3 bases; junction bases not matched to a gene: 6. DNA of the CDR3: TGTGCCAGCAGCTTAGGCCCAAGGACTAGCGGGGACACCGGGGAGCTGTTTTTT. Translating gives CASSLGPRTSGDTGELFF.

The rearrangement joins TRBV9 to TRBJ1-1; D gene ambiguous. The CDR3 is 13 amino acids. CDR1 and CDR2 (germline): SGDLS, YYNGEE. V gave up 8 bases and J gave up 0 bases, with 11 bases separating them. CDR3 bases: TGTGCCAGTGCGTTTAATCTGAACACTGAAGCTTTCTTT. This codes for CASAFNLNTEAFF.

The rearrangement joins TRBV6-5 to TRBJ1-4, with D unresolved. The CDR3 consists of 12 residues. Per the germline V gene, CDR1 is MNHEY and CDR2 is SVGAGI. The V end lost 6 bases, the J end lost 1 base, and 3 bases lay between the germline ends. CDR3 residues: CASSRTNEKLFF. The CDR3 DNA is TGTGCCAGCAGCAGAACTAATGAAAAACTGTTTTTT.

This chain connects TRBV25-1 to TRBJ1-5; 9 bases are shared with TRBD1. The CDR3 spans 16 residues. Germline values: CDR1 MGHDK, CDR2 SYGVNS. After removal of 1 base from V and 9 bases from J, the junction contained 10 bases not matched to a gene. The CDR3, as DNA: TGTGCCAGCAGTGAATTGGGACAGGGCGCCACAGGGCCCCAGCATTTT. It yields the protein CASSELGQGATGPQHF. Supplemented by reference TRBV25-1 and TRBJ1-5, the full variable domain reads EADIYQTPRYLVIGTGKKITLECSQTMGHDKMYWYQQDPGMELHLIHYSYGVNSTEKGDLSSESTVSRIRTEHFPLTLESARPSHTSQYLCASSELGQGATGPQHFGDGTRLSIL.